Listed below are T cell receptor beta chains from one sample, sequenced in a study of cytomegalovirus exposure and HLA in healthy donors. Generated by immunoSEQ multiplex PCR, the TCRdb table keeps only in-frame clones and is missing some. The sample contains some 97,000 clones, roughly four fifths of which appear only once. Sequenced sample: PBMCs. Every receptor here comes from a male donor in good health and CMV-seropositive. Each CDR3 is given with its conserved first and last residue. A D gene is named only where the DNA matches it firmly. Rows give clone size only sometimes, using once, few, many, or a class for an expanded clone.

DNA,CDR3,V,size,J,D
TGCGCCAGCAGCCCGGGCAGGGGAAATGAAAAACTGTTTTTT,CASSPGRGNEKLFF,TRBV4-1,few,TRBJ1-4,.
TGTGCCAGCAGGGTTGACGGGCAAGGGGGTGGCTACACCTTC,CASRVDGQGGGYTF,TRBV25-1,.,TRBJ1-2,.
TGTGCCAGCAGGCCCAGGACAGGGGGTGACAATGAGCAGTTCTTC,CASRPRTGGDNEQFF,TRBV25-1,.,TRBJ2-1,TRBD1
TGCGCCAGCAGCCGGGGAGAGTCCACTGAAGCTTTCTTT,CASSRGESTEAFF,TRBV5-1,.,TRBJ1-1,.
TGTGCCAGCAGTGGGCAGGGCGCCTACGAGCAGTACTTC,CASSGQGAYEQYF,TRBV2,.,TRBJ2-7,.
TGTGCCAGCAGCTTGGGGGGGGCTAGCGGGGGTACTATTGGGAAGACCCAGTACTTC,CASSLGGASGGTIGKTQYF,TRBV5-4,.,TRBJ2-5,TRBD2
TGTGCCAGCAGCTTAGTTCAGGGGCTAGGTGAGCAGTACTTC,CASSLVQGLGEQYF,TRBV7-2,.,TRBJ2-7,.
TGTGCCAGTAGTATAGGGGGCGGGGGGGTATCCACCGGGGAGCTGTTTTTT,CASSIGGGGVSTGELFF,TRBV19,.,TRBJ2-2,TRBD2
TGTGCCACCAAGAGGGGGGGCGACGGCGGGGAGCTGTTTTTT,CATKRGGDGGELFF,TRBV5-4,.,TRBJ2-2,.
TGTGCCAGCAGCCAAGATCGCGGGGGCGGTGGGCAAGAGACCCAGTACTTC,CASSQDRGGGGQETQYF,TRBV4-2,.,TRBJ2-5,.
TGTGCCAGCAGCTTGAAGGGGGCCGGCAATCAGCCCCAGCATTTT,CASSLKGAGNQPQHF,TRBV5-8,.,TRBJ1-5,TRBD1
TGTGCCAGCAGCGTATCAGCAGGGCCATTTTATGGCTACACCTTC,CASSVSAGPFYGYTF,TRBV9,.,TRBJ1-2,.
TGTGCCACCAGCAGAGGACAGGGTGATGGACAAGAGACCCAGTACTTC,CATSRGQGDGQETQYF,TRBV15,.,TRBJ2-5,TRBD1
TGTGCCAGCAGCCTCCTAGCGGGGGGGCAGGAAGAGACCCAGTACTTC,CASSLLAGGQEETQYF,TRBV11-1,.,TRBJ2-5,TRBD2
TGCGCCAGCAGCCAAGATCAGGTACCTTACAATGAGCAGTTCTTC,CASSQDQVPYNEQFF,TRBV4-3,.,TRBJ2-1,.
TGTGCCAGTAGTAGGGTCGCAGGGATCTTCCTTCAGCCCCAGCATTTT,CASSRVAGIFLQPQHF,TRBV19,.,TRBJ1-5,.
TGTGCCAGCAGCTTAAGGGGTCCCCAAGAGACCCAGTACTTC,CASSLRGPQETQYF,TRBV11-2,few,TRBJ2-5,.
TGTGCCAGCAGTCCCCGGGAGTCTGAGACCCAGTACTTC,CASSPRESETQYF,TRBV6-5,.,TRBJ2-5,.
TGTGCCAGCAGCTTACGACAGGCCCCCACAGATACGCAGTATTTT,CASSLRQAPTDTQYF,TRBV11-3,.,TRBJ2-3,.
TGTGCCAGCAGCAAAGTTCTGACAGAACCAACTAATGAAAAACTGTTTTTT,CASSKVLTEPTNEKLFF,TRBV21-1,.,TRBJ1-4,.
TGTGCCAGCAGCTTACCTACCCGACGAACAGGGAACAATCAGCCCCAGCATTTT,CASSLPTRRTGNNQPQHF,TRBV7-8,.,TRBJ1-5,.
TGCAGCGTTGCGAGAACCCCGAACACCGGGGAGCTGTTTTTT,CSVARTPNTGELFF,TRBV29-1,once,TRBJ2-2,.
TGCGCCAGCAGCCAAGATGTCAGGGGATACGAGCAGTACTTC,CASSQDVRGYEQYF,TRBV4-3,.,TRBJ2-7,.